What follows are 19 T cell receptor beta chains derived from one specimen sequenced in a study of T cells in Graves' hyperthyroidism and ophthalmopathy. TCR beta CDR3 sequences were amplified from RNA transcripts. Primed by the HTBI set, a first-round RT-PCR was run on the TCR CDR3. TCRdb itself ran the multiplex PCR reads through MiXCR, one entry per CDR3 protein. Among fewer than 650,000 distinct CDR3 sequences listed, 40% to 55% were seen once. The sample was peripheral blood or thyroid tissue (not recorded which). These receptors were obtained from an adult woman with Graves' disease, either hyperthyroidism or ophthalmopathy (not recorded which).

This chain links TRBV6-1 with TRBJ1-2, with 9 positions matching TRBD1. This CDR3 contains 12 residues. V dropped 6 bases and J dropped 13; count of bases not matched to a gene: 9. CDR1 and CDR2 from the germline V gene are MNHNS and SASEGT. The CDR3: CASRRDRDGRTF. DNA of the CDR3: TGTGCCAGCAGAAGGGACAGGGATGGTCGCACCTTC.

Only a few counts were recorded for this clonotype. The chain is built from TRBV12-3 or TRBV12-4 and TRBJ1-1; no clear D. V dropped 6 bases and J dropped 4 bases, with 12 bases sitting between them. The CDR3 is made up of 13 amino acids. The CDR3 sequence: CASSSAVITEAFF. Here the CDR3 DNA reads TGTGCCAGCAGCTCGGCAGTTATCACTGAAGCTTTCTTT.

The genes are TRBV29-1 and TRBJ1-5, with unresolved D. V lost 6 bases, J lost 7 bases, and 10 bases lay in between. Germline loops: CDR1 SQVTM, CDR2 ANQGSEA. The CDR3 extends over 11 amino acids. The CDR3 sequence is CSVDSGQPQHF. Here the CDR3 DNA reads TGCAGCGTCGATAGTGGACAGCCCCAGCATTTT.

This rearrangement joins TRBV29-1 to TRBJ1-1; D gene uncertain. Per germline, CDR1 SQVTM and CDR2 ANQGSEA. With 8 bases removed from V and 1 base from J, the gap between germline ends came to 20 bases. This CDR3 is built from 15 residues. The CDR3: CSPAGPRIANTEAFF. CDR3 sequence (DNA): TGCAGCCCCGCCGGACCCAGAATCGCGAACACTGAAGCTTTCTTT.

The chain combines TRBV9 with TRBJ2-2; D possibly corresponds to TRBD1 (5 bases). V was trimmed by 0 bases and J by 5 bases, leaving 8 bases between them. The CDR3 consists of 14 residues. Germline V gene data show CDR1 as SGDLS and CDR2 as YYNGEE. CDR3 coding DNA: TGTGCCAGCAGCGTAGTTCAGGGTACCGGGGAGCTGTTTTTT. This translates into CASSVVQGTGELFF.

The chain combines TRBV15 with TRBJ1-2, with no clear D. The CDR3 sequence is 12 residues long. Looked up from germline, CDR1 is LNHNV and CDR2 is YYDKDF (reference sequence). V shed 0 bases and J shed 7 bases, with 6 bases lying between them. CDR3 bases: TGTGCCACCAGCAGAGATACGATTGGCTACACCTTC. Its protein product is CATSRDTIGYTF.

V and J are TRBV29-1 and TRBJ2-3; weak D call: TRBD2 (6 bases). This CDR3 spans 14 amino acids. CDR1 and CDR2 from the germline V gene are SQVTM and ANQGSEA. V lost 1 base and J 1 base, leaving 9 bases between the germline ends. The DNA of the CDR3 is TGCAGCGTTGAAGGCGGGATGGGCACAGATACGCAGTATTTT. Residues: CSVEGGMGTDTQYF.

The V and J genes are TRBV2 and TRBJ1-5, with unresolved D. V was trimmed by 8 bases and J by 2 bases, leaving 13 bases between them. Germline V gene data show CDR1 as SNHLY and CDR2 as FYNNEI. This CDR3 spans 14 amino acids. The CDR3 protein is CASSSWAGNQPQHF. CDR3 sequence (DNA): TGTGCCAGCTCTAGTTGGGCAGGCAATCAGCCCCAGCATTTT.

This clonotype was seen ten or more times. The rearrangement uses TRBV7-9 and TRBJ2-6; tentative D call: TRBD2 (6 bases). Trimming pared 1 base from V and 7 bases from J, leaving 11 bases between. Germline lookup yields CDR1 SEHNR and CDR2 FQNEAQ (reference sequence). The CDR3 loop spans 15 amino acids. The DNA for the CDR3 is TGTGCCAGCAGCTTAGACCGGGGGATAGCCAACGTCCTGACTTTC. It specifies CASSLDRGIANVLTF.

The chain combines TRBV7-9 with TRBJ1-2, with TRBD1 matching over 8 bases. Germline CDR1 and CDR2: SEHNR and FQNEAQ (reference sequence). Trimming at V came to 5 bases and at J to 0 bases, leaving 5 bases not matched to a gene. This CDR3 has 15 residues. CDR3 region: CASSARQGSNYGYTF. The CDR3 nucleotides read TGTGCCAGCAGCGCTCGACAGGGGTCTAACTATGGCTACACCTTC.

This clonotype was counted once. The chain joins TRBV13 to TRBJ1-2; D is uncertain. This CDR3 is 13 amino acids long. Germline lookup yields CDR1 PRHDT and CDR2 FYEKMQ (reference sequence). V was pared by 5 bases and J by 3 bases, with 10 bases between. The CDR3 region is CASSQVLYYGYTF. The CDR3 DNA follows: TGTGCCAGCAGCCAAGTGCTTTACTATGGCTACACCTTC.

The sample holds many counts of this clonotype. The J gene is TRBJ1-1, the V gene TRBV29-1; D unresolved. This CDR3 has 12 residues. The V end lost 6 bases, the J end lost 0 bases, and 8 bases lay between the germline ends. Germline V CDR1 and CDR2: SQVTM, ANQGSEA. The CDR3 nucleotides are TGCAGCGTGGCCTCCCTGAACACTGAAGCTTTCTTT. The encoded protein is CSVASLNTEAFF.

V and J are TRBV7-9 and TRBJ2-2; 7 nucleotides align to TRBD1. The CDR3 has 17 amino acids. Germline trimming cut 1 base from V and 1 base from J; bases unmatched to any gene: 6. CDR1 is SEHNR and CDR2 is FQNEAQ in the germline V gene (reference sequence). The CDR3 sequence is CASSLGSRGKNTGELFF. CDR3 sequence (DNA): TGTGCCAGCAGCTTAGGTTCCAGGGGGAAGAACACCGGGGAGCTGTTTTTT.

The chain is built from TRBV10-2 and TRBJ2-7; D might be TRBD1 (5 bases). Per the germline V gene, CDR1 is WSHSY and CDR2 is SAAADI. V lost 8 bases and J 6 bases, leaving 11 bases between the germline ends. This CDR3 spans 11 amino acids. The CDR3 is CASFQGGEQYF. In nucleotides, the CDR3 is TGCGCCAGCTTCCAGGGTGGCGAGCAGTACTTC.

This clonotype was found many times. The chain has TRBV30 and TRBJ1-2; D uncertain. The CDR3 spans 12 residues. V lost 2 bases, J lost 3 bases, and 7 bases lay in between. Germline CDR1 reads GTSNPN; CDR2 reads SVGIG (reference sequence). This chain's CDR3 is CAWSTSYYGYTF. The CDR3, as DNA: TGTGCCTGGAGTACCAGTTACTATGGCTACACCTTC.

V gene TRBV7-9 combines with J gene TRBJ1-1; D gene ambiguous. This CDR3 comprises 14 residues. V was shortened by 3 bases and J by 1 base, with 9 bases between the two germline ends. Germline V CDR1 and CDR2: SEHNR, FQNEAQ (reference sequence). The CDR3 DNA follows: TGTGCCAGCAGCTTGAATTTAGGGAACACTGAAGCTTTCTTT. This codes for CASSLNLGNTEAFF.

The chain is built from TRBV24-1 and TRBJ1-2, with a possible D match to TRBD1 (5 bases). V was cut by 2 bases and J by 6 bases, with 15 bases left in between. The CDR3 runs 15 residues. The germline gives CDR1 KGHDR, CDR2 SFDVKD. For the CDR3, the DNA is TGTGCCACCAGTGATTCAACAGGCCAAACTAATGGCTACACCTTC. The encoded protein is CATSDSTGQTNGYTF.

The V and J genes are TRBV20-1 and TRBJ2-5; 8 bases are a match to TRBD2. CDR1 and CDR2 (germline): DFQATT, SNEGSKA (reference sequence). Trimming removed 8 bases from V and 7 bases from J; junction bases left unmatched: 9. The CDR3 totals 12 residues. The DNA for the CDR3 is TGCAGTCCCTATTCAACTAGCGGGACCCAGTACTTC. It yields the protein CSPYSTSGTQYF.

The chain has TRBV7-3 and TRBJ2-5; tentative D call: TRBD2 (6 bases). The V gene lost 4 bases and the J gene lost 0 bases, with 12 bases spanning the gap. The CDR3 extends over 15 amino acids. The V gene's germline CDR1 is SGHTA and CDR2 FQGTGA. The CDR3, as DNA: TGTGCCAGCAGCTACGGGGGAACGTACCAAGAGACCCAGTACTTC. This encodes CASSYGGTYQETQYF.